The 12 T cell receptor beta chains below were found in one sample sequenced in a study of metastatic and nonmetastatic thyroid tumors. MiXCR reprocessed the PCR reads for TCRdb. The sample includes fewer than 6,000 clones, 32% of them seen just once. There were no patients who had received any treatment before thyroid surgery. Sequenced input: adjacent normal tissue. These receptors were collected from a female donor with papillary thyroid cancer or a benign thyroid nodule (not recorded which). Some clones in this sample may be carry-over from other donors' samples.

This clone is classed as medium-sized. This sequence joins TRBV7-8 and TRBJ1-1; 7 bases are shared with TRBD1. The V gene end was trimmed by 5 bases and the J gene end by 3 bases; junction bases not matched to a gene: 12. The CDR3 is 16 amino acids. Germline CDR1 is SGHVS and CDR2 is FQNEAQ. As DNA, the CDR3 is TGTGCCAGCAGCCAAAAGGGCCCCAGGGGGTACACTGAAGCTTTCTTT. This encodes CASSQKGPRGYTEAFF.

A few counts support this clone. The rearrangement joins TRBV6-1 to TRBJ2-1; no clear D. This CDR3 comprises 16 residues. Germline values: CDR1 MNHNS, CDR2 SASEGT. V dropped 6 bases and J dropped 8 bases, with 23 bases sitting between them. The CDR3 DNA reads as TGTGCCAGCAGCCCCTGGGATGCGCGCTTAGACGATGAGCAGTTCTTC. This encodes CASSPWDARLDDEQFF.

This clone was detected ten times or more. J is TRBJ2-7 and V is TRBV5-1; weak D call: TRBD2 (6 bases). The germline V gene encodes CDR1 SGHRS and CDR2 YFSETQ. The length of the CDR3 is 16 residues. With 3 bases removed from V and 3 bases from J, the gap between germline ends came to 19 bases. CDR3 region: CASSSVGGGAYYEQYF. CDR3 DNA sequence: TGCGCCAGCAGCTCGGTCGGGGGTGGGGCATACTACGAGCAGTACTTC.

J is TRBJ1-5 and V is TRBV4-1; no clear D gene. Germline CDR1 MGHRA, CDR2 YSYEKL. Trimming took 1 base from V and 9 from J, leaving 19 bases between them. This CDR3 has 16 amino acids. The DNA of the CDR3 is TGCGCCAGCAGCCAAGGGGGTACAAGGTGGCGAGTGCCCCAGCATTTT. It is translated as CASSQGGTRWRVPQHF.

With respect to this clone: Germline is not matched at one junction end, which may reflect a read error. The V and J genes are TRBV29-1 and TRBJ2-1; D unclear. CDR1 and CDR2 (germline): SQVTM, ANQGSEA. The CDR3 is 14 residues long. DNA of the CDR3: TGCAGCGTCGTAAGTCTAACCTCCTACAATGAGCGGTTCTTC. Translating it yields CSVVSLTSYNERFF.

At least ten counts were recorded for this clone. The chain employs TRBV4-3 and TRBJ2-3; 8 bases align to TRBD2. The V segment lost 0 bases and the J segment 7 bases; nucleotides outside the gene matches: 12. Germline V gene data show CDR1 as LGHNA and CDR2 as YSLEER. The CDR3 is made up of 17 amino acids. The CDR3 is CASSQDISGGTRYTQYF. The CDR3 DNA is TGCGCCAGCAGCCAAGATATTTCGGGGGGGACACGATATACGCAGTATTTT.

The rearrangement joins TRBV20-1 to TRBJ2-7; maybe TRBD1 (7 bases). Trimming removed 3 bases at V and 2 bases at J, with 17 bases between. Germline-derived CDR1 and CDR2 are DFQATT and SNEGSKA (reference sequence). This CDR3 is 15 amino acids long. CDR3 sequence (DNA): TGCAGTGCTAGGGGGGGACAGCGAGCCACCTACGAGCAGTACTTC. Translation gives CSARGGQRATYEQYF.

This clone was counted at least ten times. A read error may be the cause here, since a much bigger clone is one base away. The DNA for the CDR3 is TGCGCCAGCAGCTTGGCCCCGGACGGACCAGTCTACGAGCAGTACTTC. Protein: CASSLAPDGPVYEQYF. This chain links TRBV5-1 with TRBJ2-7, with no clear D. The CDR3 sequence is 16 residues long. Germline values: CDR1 SGHRS, CDR2 YFSETQ. V lost 0 bases, J lost 3 bases, and 16 bases lay in between. Full variable domain (rest looked up from reference TRBV5-1 and TRBJ2-7): KAGVTQTPRYLIKTRGQQVTLSCSPISGHRSVSWYQQTPGQGLQFLFEYFSETQRNKGNFPGRFSGRQFSNSRSEMNVSTLELGDSALYLCASSLAPDGPVYEQYFGPGTRLTVT.

This sequence joins TRBV9 and TRBJ1-2; 8 nucleotides agree with TRBD1. This CDR3 contains 16 residues. Germline loops: CDR1 SGDLS, CDR2 YYNGEE. Trimming at V came to 0 bases and at J to 5 bases, leaving 9 bases not matched to a gene. The CDR3 DNA follows: TGTGCCAGCAGCGTAGATCCGTCCGGGACAGGATATGGCTACACCTTC. Encoded protein: CASSVDPSGTGYGYTF. The full variable domain, completed using reference TRBV9 and TRBJ1-2, is DSGVTQTPKHLITATGQRVTLRCSPRSGDLSVYWYQQSLDQGLQFLIQYYNGEERAKGNILERFSAQQFPDLHSELNLSSLELGDSALYFCASSVDPSGTGYGYTFGSGTRLTVV.

The chain recombines TRBV11-2 with TRBJ2-2, with a possible D match to TRBD1 (5 bases). The CDR3 spans 13 residues. Trimming removed 10 bases from V and 4 bases from J, with 13 bases in between. The germline V gene has CDR1 SGHAT and CDR2 FQNNGV. CDR3 sequence: CATRQGSTGELFF. CDR3 bases: TGTGCCACCAGGCAGGGCTCCACCGGGGAGCTGTTTTTT.

This clone was seen a handful of times. This chain links TRBV30 with TRBJ2-3; D not resolved. V was cut by 7 bases and J by 2 bases, with 7 bases left in between. CDR1 and CDR2 (germline): GTSNPN, SVGIG (reference sequence). There are 11 residues in the CDR3. CDR3 residues: CAYLHTDTQYF. The DNA for the CDR3 is TGTGCCTACCTTCACACAGATACGCAGTATTTT.

In nucleotides, the CDR3 is TGCGCCAGCAGCTTTCCCCACGAGTTGGGTTGGTCCTACGAGCAGTACTTC. Translating gives CASSFPHELGWSYEQYF. The chain couples TRBV5-1 to TRBJ2-7, with D uncertain. The CDR3 consists of 17 residues. V shed 2 bases and J shed 1 base, with 19 bases lying between them. Looked up from germline, CDR1 is SGHRS and CDR2 is YFSETQ.